This TCR beta chain emerged from a study of blood T cell repertoires in COVID-19. The method was immunoSEQ multiplex PCR; TCRdb's version includes in-frame clones alone and lacks a portion of them. The sample has roughly 260,000 clones, roughly 87% seen once. Participants reported their clinical history, and cohort assignment relied on those reports. The CDR3 covers 19 residues. CDR1 MDHEN and CDR2 SYDVKM come from the germline V gene. J gave up 4 bases and V 2 bases, and 12 bases lay outside the gene matches. The sequencing input was PBMCs or T cells enriched from blood (not recorded which). This receptor was obtained from a woman in her 30s with acute COVID-19. This chain joins TRBV28 and TRBJ1-5, with 12 positions matching TRBD1. The CDR3 bases are TGTGCCAGCAGTTTAGTGGTCCGGGACAGGGGGCTTTCTAATCAGCCCCAGCATTTT. This encodes CASSLVVRDRGLSNQPQHF.